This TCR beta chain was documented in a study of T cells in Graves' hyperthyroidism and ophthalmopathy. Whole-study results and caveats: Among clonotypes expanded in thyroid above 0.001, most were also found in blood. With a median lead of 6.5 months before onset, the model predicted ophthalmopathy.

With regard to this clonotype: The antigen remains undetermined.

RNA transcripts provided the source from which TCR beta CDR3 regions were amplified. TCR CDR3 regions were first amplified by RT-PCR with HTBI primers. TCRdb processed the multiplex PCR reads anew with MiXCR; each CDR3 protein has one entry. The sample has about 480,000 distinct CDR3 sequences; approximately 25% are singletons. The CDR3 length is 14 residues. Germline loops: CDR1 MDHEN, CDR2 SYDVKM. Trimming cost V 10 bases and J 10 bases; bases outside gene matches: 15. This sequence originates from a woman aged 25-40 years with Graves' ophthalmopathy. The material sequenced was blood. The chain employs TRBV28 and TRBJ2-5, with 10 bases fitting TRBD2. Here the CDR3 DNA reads TGTGCCACCGTTACTAGCGGGGCTCTGATGGTCCAGTACTTC. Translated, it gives CATVTSGALMVQYF.